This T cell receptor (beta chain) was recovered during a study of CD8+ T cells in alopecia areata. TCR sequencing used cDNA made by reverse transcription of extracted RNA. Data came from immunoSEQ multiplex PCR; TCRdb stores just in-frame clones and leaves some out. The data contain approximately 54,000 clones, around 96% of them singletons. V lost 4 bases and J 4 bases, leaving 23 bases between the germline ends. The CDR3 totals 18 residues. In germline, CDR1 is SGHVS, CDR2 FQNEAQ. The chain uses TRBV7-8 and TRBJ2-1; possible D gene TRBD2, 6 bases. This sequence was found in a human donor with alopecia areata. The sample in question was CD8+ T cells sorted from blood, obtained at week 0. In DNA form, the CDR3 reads TGTGCCAGCAGCTCTCCTTTAGGGGTCTCGGGGGTGTACAATGAGCAGTTCTTC. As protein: CASSSPLGVSGVYNEQFF. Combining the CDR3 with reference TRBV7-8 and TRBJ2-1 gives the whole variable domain GAGVSQSPRYKVAKRGQDVALRCDPISGHVSLFWYQQALGQGPEFLTYFQNEAQLDKSGLPSDRFFAERPEGSVSTLKIQRTQQEDSAVYLCASSSPLGVSGVYNEQFFGPGTRLTVL.